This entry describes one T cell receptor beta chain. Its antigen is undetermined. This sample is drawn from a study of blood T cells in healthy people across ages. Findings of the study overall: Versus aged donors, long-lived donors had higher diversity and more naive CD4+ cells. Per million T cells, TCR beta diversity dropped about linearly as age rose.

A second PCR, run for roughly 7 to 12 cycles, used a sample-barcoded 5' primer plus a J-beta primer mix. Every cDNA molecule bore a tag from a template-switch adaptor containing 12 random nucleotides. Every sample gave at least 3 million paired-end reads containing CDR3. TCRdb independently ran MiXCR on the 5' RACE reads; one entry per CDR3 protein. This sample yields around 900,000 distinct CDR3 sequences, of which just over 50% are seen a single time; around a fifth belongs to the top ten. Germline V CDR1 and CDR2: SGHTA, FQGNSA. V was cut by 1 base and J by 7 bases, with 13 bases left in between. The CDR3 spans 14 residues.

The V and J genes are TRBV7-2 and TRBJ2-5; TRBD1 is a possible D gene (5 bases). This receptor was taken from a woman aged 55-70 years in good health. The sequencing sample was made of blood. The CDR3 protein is CASSLGARAMTQYF. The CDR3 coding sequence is TGTGCCAGCAGCTTAGGTGCCAGGGCGATGACCCAGTACTTC.